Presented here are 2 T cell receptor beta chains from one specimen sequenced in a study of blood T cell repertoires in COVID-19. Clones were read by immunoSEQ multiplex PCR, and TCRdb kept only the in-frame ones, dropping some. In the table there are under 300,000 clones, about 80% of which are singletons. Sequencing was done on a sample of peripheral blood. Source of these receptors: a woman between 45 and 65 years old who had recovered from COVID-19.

CDR3 DNA sequence: TGTGCCAGTAGTCGCACCGGGACTAGCGGGAAGGCCAAAAACATTCAGTACTTC. It encodes CASSRTGTSGKAKNIQYF. The chain joins TRBV19 to TRBJ2-4; 13 bases agree with TRBD2. Per the germline V gene, CDR1 is LNHDA and CDR2 is SQIVND (reference sequence). Trimming removed 5 bases from V and 1 base from J; junction bases left unmatched: 8. CDR3 length equals 18 residues.

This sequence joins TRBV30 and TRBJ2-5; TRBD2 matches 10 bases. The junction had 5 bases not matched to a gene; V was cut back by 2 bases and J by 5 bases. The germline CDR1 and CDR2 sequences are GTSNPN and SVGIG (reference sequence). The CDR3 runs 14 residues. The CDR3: CAWSSGGAEETQYF. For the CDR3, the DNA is TGTGCCTGGAGTAGCGGGGGGGCCGAGGAGACCCAGTACTTC. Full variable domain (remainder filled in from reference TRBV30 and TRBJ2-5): SQTIHQWPATLVQPVGSPLSLECTVEGTSNPNLYWYRQAAGRGLQLLFYSVGIGQISSEVPQNLSASRPQDRQFILSSKKLLLSDSGFYLCAWSSGGAEETQYFGPGTRLLVL.